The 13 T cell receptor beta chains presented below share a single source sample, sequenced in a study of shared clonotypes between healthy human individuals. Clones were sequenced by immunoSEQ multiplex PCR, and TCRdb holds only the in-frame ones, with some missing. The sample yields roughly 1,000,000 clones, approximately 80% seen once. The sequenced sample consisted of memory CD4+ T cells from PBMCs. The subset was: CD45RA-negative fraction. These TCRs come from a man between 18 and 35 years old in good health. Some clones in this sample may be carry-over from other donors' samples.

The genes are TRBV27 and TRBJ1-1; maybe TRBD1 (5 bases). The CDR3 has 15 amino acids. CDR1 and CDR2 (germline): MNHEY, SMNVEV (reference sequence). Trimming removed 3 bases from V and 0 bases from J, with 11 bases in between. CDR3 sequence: CASSFRQPMNTEAFF. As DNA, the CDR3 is TGTGCCAGCAGTTTCCGACAGCCGATGAACACTGAAGCTTTCTTT.

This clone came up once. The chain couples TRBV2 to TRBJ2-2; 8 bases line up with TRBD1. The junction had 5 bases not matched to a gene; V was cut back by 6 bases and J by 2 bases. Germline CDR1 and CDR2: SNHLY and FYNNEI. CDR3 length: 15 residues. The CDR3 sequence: CASSRQGSNTGELFF. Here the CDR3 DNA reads TGTGCCAGCAGCAGACAGGGGTCAAACACCGGGGAGCTGTTTTTT.

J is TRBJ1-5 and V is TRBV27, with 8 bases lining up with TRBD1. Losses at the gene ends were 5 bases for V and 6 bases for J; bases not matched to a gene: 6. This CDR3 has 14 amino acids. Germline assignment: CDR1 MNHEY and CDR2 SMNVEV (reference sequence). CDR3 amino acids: CASSGLQGVQPQHF. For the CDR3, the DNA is TGTGCCAGCAGTGGACTACAGGGGGTTCAGCCCCAGCATTTT.

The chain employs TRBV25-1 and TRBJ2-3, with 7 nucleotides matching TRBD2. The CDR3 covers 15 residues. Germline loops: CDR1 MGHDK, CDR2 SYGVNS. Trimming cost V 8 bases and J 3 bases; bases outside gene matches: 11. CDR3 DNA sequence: TGTGCCAGCGTGCGGTCGGGAGGCGGGACAGATACGCAGTATTTT. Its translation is CASVRSGGGTDTQYF.

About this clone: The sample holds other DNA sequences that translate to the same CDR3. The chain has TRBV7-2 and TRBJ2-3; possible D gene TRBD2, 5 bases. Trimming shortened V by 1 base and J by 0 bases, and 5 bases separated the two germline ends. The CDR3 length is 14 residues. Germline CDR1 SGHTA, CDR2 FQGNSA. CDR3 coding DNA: TGTGCCAGCAGCTTAGGGACTAGCACAGATACGCAGTATTTT. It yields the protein CASSLGTSTDTQYF.

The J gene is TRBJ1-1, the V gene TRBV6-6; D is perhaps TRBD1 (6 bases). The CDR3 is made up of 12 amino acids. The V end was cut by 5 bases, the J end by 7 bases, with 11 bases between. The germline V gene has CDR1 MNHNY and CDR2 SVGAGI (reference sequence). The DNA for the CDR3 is TGTGCCAGCAGTCTACAGGGATTTGAAGCTTTCTTT. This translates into CASSLQGFEAFF.

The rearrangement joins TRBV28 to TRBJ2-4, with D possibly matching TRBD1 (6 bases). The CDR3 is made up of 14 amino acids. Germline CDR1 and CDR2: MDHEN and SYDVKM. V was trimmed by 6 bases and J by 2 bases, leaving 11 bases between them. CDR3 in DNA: TGTGCCAGCAGCTCCTGGGGGCCCAAAAACATTCAGTACTTC. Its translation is CASSSWGPKNIQYF.

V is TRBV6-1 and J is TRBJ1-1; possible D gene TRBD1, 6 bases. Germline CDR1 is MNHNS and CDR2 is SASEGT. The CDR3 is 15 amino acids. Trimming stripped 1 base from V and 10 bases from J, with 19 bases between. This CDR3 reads CASSEEERGRVGAFF. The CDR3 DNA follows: TGTGCCAGCAGTGAAGAGGAGCGGGGGCGTGTGGGAGCTTTCTTT.

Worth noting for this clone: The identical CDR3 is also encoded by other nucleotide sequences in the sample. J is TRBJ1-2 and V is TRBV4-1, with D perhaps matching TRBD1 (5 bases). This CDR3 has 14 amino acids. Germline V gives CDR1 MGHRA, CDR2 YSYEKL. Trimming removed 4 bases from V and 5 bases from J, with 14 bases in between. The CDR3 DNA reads TGCGCCAGCAGCCTAGAGGGACGGTTATATGGCTACACCTTC. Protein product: CASSLEGRLYGYTF.

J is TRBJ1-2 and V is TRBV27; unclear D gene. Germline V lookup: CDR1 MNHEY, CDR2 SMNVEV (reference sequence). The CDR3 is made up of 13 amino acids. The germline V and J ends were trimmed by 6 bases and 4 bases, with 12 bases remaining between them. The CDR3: CASSTHSRYGYTF. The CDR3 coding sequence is TGTGCCAGCAGCACTCACAGCCGCTATGGCTACACCTTC.

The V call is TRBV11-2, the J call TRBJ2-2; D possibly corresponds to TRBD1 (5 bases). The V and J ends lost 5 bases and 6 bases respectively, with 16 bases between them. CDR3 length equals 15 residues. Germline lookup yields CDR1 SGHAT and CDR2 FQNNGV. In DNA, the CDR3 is TGTGCCAGCAGCCCTGGGGCTAGTCTCTCCGGGGAGCTGTTTTTT. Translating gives CASSPGASLSGELFF.

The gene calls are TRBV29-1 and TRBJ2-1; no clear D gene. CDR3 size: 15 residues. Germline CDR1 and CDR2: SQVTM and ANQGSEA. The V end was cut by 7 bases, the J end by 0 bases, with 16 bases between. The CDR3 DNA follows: TGCAGCGCTCCCACCGACCCGAGCTCCTACAATGAGCAGTTCTTC. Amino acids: CSAPTDPSSYNEQFF.

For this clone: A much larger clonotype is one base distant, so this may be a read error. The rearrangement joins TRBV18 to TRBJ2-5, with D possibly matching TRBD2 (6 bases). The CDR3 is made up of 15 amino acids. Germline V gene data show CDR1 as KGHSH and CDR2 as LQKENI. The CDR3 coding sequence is TGTGCCAGCCCACCCCCAGAGCGGGTGAAAGAGACCCAGTACTTC. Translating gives CASPPPERVKETQYF.